The present entry profiles one T cell receptor (beta chain) with its context. Its specificity is unknown. The data were taken from a study of cytomegalovirus exposure and HLA in healthy donors. Whole-study context: Early on, a data release was issued that held roughly 80 million unique TCRs from HLA-typed donors. Study-wide results and limits: For presence/absence analyses, sequencing depth was assumed to be roughly uniform across donors. In an earlier analysis, productive rearrangement rates for most beta V segments clustered near 87% or 30%.

Healthy bone marrow donors made up the donors. PCR primers comprised 60 Vbeta and 13 Jbeta primers. Some clones are missing from TCRdb's copy, which holds only in-frame ones; the method was immunoSEQ multiplex PCR. The sample has 55,000 to 80,000 clones; 75% are singletons. V lost 2 bases to trimming and J lost 1 base; unmatched junction nucleotides: 5. CDR3 size: 16 residues. The germline gives CDR1 GTSNPN, CDR2 SVGIG (reference sequence). The source is a man in his 70s in good health and CMV-seronegative. Sequencing was done on a sample of PBMCs. This rearrangement joins TRBV30 to TRBJ2-3; TRBD2 agrees at 11 bases. CDR3 nucleotide sequence: TGTGCCTGGAGTTTAAATAGCGGGGGGGGCACAGATACGCAGTATTTT. As protein: CAWSLNSGGGTDTQYF.